The source of this TCR beta chain is a study of cytomegalovirus exposure and HLA in healthy donors. About the study: Unique TCRs numbering around 85 million, obtained from HLA-typed donors, made up an early data release. Study observations and caveats: Later analysis revealed greater clonal expansion in HLA-associated TCR beta chains than in equally common others. Reported performance of the classifier showed diagnosis of cytomegalovirus status with high specificity and sensitivity. One variant, a missense change in DCLRE1C, was linked in a later analysis to TCR beta V- and J-gene trimming.

Germline assignment: CDR1 MGHRA and CDR2 YSYEKL. This CDR3 is built from 16 residues. V lost 7 bases to trimming and J lost 6 bases; unmatched junction nucleotides: 11. With 60 Vbeta and 13 Jbeta primers, the PCR was carried out. The protocol was immunoSEQ multiplex PCR, while the TCRdb copy is restricted to in-frame clones and leaves out a portion. Of roughly 290,000 clones listed, 80% are singletons. As for this clone: The antigen is not known.

The chain carries TRBV4-1 and TRBJ2-1; 11 nucleotides align to TRBD2. Sample: PBMCs. This sequence originates from a girl aged 2 to 10 in good health and CMV-seronegative. The CDR3 loop reads CASTASGGLRLNEQFF. The CDR3 region has the DNA TGCGCCAGCACAGCTAGCGGGGGGTTGAGACTCAATGAGCAGTTCTTC.